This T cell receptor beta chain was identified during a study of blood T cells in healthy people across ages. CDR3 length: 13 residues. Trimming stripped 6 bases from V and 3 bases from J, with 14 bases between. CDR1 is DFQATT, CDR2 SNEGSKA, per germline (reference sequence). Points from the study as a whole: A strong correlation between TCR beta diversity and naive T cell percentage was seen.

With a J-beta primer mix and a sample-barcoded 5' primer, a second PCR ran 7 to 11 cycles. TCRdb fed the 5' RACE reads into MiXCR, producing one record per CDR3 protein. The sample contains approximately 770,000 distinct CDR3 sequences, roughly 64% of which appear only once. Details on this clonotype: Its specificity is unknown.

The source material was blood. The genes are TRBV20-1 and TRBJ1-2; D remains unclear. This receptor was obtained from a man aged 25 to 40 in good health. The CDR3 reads CSAPEGTDYGYTF. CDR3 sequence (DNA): TGCAGTGCCCCTGAGGGCACAGACTATGGCTACACCTTC.